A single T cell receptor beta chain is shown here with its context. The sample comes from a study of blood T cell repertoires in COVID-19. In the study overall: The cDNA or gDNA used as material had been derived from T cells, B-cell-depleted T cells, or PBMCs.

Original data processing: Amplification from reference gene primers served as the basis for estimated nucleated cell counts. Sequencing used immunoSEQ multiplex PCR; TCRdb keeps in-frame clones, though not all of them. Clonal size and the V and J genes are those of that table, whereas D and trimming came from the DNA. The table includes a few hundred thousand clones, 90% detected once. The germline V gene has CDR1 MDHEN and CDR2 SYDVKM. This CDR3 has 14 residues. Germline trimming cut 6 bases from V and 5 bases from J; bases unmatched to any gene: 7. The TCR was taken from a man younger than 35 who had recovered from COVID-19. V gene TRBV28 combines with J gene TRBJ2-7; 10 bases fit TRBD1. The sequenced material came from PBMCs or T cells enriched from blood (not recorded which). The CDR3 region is CASSYTGTGDEQYF. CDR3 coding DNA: TGTGCCAGCAGCTACACCGGGACAGGGGACGAGCAGTACTTC.